The rows below give T cell receptor beta chains drawn from one sample of a study of blood T cell repertoires in COVID-19. Profiled with immunoSEQ multiplex PCR; TCRdb holds only in-frame clones, not every one. The sample has hundreds of thousands of clones, roughly 90% seen once. Sequenced material: peripheral blood. All receptors derive from a woman between 65 and 79 years old with COVID-19, enrolled during active disease. Both conserved end residues are part of each CDR3. D genes are given only for firm matches. Only part of the rows carry a size: once, few, many, or a class if the clone is expanded.

j_call,v_call,clone_size,d_call,cdr3_nt,cdr3_aa
TRBJ1-2,TRBV3-1/TRBV3-2,-,-,TGTGCCAGCAGCCAATTGGCAGGTACCCACTATGGCTACACCTTC,CASSQLAGTHYGYTF
TRBJ2-3,TRBV24-1,-,TRBD1,TGTGCCACCAATCCGGGACAGGGGCACACAGATACGCAGTATTTT,CATNPGQGHTDTQYF
TRBJ2-7,TRBV29-1,-,TRBD1,TGCAGCGTTGTCGGATGGGCCTCGGGACAGGGGGCGAGCGAGCAGTACTTC,CSVVGWASGQGASEQYF
TRBJ2-3,TRBV6-5,once,-,TGTGCCAGCAGTTCGCCGGCCCCAGGGGATGATACGCAGTATTTT,CASSSPAPGDDTQYF
TRBJ1-1,TRBV19,-,-,TGTGCCAGTAGTATCACGTCCGGCGGTGTCACTGAAGCTTTCTTT,CASSITSGGVTEAFF
TRBJ1-6,TRBV5-8,-,-,TGTGCCAGCAGCAGACAGAATTCACCCCTCCACTTT,CASSRQNSPLHF
TRBJ1-2,TRBV7-2,-,-,TGTGCCAGCAGCTCGGGGGGCACCTATGGCTACACCTTC,CASSSGGTYGYTF
TRBJ1-2,TRBV27,-,-,TGTGCCAGCAGTTTCACAATGACAGGTAGCGGCTACACCTTC,CASSFTMTGSGYTF
TRBJ1-2,TRBV19,-,-,TGTGCCAGTAGTTCCCTCGACAGTTTCAACTATGGCTACACCTTC,CASSSLDSFNYGYTF
TRBJ1-1,TRBV2,-,-,TGTGCCAGCAGTGAACGGAGGAACACTGAAGCTTTCTTT,CASSERRNTEAFF
TRBJ1-5,TRBV4-3,-,-,TGCGCCAGCAGCCAAGATCTGGGGGCTGGCCAGCCCCAGCATTTT,CASSQDLGAGQPQHF
TRBJ1-4,TRBV19,-,-,TGTGCCAGTAAAACAGGAATTTCAACAACTGAAAAACTGTTTTTT,CASKTGISTTEKLFF
TRBJ2-7,TRBV2,-,TRBD2,TGTGCCAGCAGGCCCCGGGGTAGCGGGAGTTACGAGCAGTACTTC,CASRPRGSGSYEQYF
TRBJ2-5,TRBV7-2,once,TRBD2,TGTGCCAGCAGCTCGGGCAGCGGGGGCCGTCGAGAGACCCAGTACTTC,CASSSGSGGRRETQYF
TRBJ2-7,TRBV7-9,-,TRBD1,TGTGCCAGCAGCTGGGGGACAGACTACGAGCAGTACTTC,CASSWGTDYEQYF
TRBJ1-3,TRBV6-5,-,-,TGTGCCAGCTCCGCGGACAGCTCTGGAAACACCATATATTTT,CASSADSSGNTIYF
TRBJ1-5,TRBV28,-,TRBD1,TGTGCCAGCAGTTACGGGACAGGGGGACTTCAGCCCCAGCATTTT,CASSYGTGGLQPQHF
TRBJ2-3,TRBV15,-,-,TGTGCCACCAGCAGAGTACTCACAGATACGCAGTATTTT,CATSRVLTDTQYF
TRBJ1-2,TRBV27,-,TRBD1,TGTGCCAGCAGACCACCGGGGGACAGGGGTTTGGGCTATGGCTACACCTTC,CASRPPGDRGLGYGYTF
TRBJ2-4,TRBV2,-,-,TGTGCCAGCGGCAGGAGGGACATTCAGTACTTC,CASGRRDIQYF
TRBJ1-2,TRBV30,-,-,TGTGCCTGGAGTGATCCGCCACCTAGCAGGGGCTACACCTTC,CAWSDPPPSRGYTF
TRBJ2-7,TRBV24-1,-,TRBD1,TGTGCCACCAGTGACTCGACAGGGGCGGTTTACGAGCAGTACTTC,CATSDSTGAVYEQYF
TRBJ2-5,TRBV5-4,-,TRBD1,TGTGCCAGCAGTTTTTCCGGGACAGGGGGCGAGACCCAGTACTTC,CASSFSGTGGETQYF
TRBJ1-5,TRBV19,-,-,TGTGCCAGTAGTATACTGGCACTATATAGCAATCAGCCCCAGCATTTT,CASSILALYSNQPQHF
TRBJ2-4,TRBV15,-,TRBD2,TGTGCCACCAGCAGAGATCTAGCGGGGACCCCCTTTGCAAACATTCAGTACTTC,CATSRDLAGTPFANIQYF
TRBJ1-2,TRBV5-4,once,-,TGTGCCAGCAGCTTGCCAGGGCTTAGCTATGGCTACACCTTC,CASSLPGLSYGYTF
TRBJ1-2,TRBV19,-,-,TGTGCCAGTAGTTTCCGGGAGGGGAGGACTAACTATGGCTACACCTTC,CASSFREGRTNYGYTF
TRBJ1-2,TRBV6-2/TRBV6-3,-,TRBD1,TGTGCCAGCAGCTTCAGGGACAGTGTACAAAGGAGCTACACCTTC,CASSFRDSVQRSYTF
TRBJ2-7,TRBV19,-,-,TGTGCCAGTAGTGTTACGGGTTCCTCCTACGAGCAGTACTTC,CASSVTGSSYEQYF
TRBJ1-6,TRBV7-9,-,TRBD1,TGTGCCAGCAGGAGTGGACAGGGAGAGGCACCCCTCCACTTT,CASRSGQGEAPLHF
TRBJ2-3,TRBV27,once,-,TGTGCCAGCAGTTTAGGCCGGCGGAGCACAGATACGCAGTATTTT,CASSLGRRSTDTQYF
TRBJ1-2,TRBV13,-,-,TGTGCCAGCAACCTGCGGGGGGACTATGGCTACACCTTC,CASNLRGDYGYTF
TRBJ2-1,TRBV11-2,few,TRBD2,TGTGCCAGCAGCTTAGCGGCGGGGGCCTACAATGAGCAGTTCTTC,CASSLAAGAYNEQFF
TRBJ1-4,TRBV9,-,TRBD1,TGTGCCAGCAGCGCATCCGGGACAGCGGATGAAAAACTGTTTTTT,CASSASGTADEKLFF
TRBJ1-4,TRBV24-1,-,TRBD1,TGTGCCACCAGTGACCGACCCCGGGACAGATCTAATGAAAAACTGTTTTTT,CATSDRPRDRSNEKLFF
TRBJ1-5,TRBV19,-,-,TGTGCCAGTAGTGACCGGGACACCAACAATCAGCCCCAGCATTTT,CASSDRDTNNQPQHF
TRBJ1-3,TRBV15,-,TRBD1,TGTGCCACCAGCAGAGACAGGGGGCTAGGGGGAAACACCATATATTTT,CATSRDRGLGGNTIYF
TRBJ1-3,TRBV19,-,TRBD1,TGTGCCAGTAGCGAAATCGCCGGGACAGATGGAAACACCATATATTTT,CASSEIAGTDGNTIYF
TRBJ1-5,TRBV5-8,-,-,TGTGCCAGCAGCTCCCACAATCAGCCCCAGCATTTT,CASSSHNQPQHF
TRBJ2-7,TRBV5-1,-,-,TGCGCCAGCAGTTCCAGCTCCTACGAGCAGTACTTC,CASSSSSYEQYF
TRBJ2-7,TRBV2,-,-,TGTGCCAGCAGTGAAACAGGGATCTCCTACGAGCAGTACTTC,CASSETGISYEQYF
TRBJ2-7,TRBV19,few,TRBD2,TGTGCCAGTAGTTCCGGACTAGCGGGGCCCTACGAGCAGTACTTC,CASSSGLAGPYEQYF
TRBJ1-1,TRBV5-4,-,-,TGTGCCAGCAGGTTAGTGGACAGACCGAACACTGAAGCTTTCTTT,CASRLVDRPNTEAFF
TRBJ2-7,TRBV4-3,-,TRBD2,TGCGCCAGCAGCCAAGCTACTAGCGGGGGGTCCTACGAGCAGTACTTC,CASSQATSGGSYEQYF
TRBJ1-1,TRBV21-1,-,-,TGTGCCAGCAGCGCGGGGGAGAGGAACACTGAAGCTTTCTTT,CASSAGERNTEAFF
TRBJ2-5,TRBV5-1,once,-,TGCGCCAGCAGCTTGGAACTCCAGGCGACCCAGTACTTC,CASSLELQATQYF
TRBJ2-2,TRBV9,-,-,TGTGCCAGCAGGCGGGGGCCTAAAACCGGGGAGCTGTTTTTT,CASRRGPKTGELFF
TRBJ1-2,TRBV21-1,-,-,TGTGCCAGCAGCAATGGAGAGTCTAACTATGGCTACACCTTC,CASSNGESNYGYTF
TRBJ1-5,TRBV2,once,-,TGTGCCAGCAGTGAAGTTCAGGGGAGCAATCAGCCCCAGCATTTT,CASSEVQGSNQPQHF
TRBJ1-3,TRBV7-2,-,-,TGTGCCAGCTCAAGGGGTAGAGGCGGTGGAAACACCATATATTTT,CASSRGRGGGNTIYF
TRBJ2-7,TRBV2,-,-,TGTGCCAGCAGTTCCGGCTACGAGCAGTACTTC,CASSSGYEQYF
TRBJ2-7,TRBV6-1,-,-,TGTGCCAGCAGTGAAAGGGTCCAGGGGACCTACGAGCAGTACTTC,CASSERVQGTYEQYF
TRBJ2-2,TRBV6-5,-,-,TGTGCCAGCAGGGAGACAGAGGCCGGGGAGCTGTTTTTT,CASRETEAGELFF
TRBJ2-1,TRBV3-1/TRBV3-2,-,TRBD2,TGTGCCAGCAGCCCCACCTGGTTAGCGGGGAGCAATGAGCAGTTCTTC,CASSPTWLAGSNEQFF
TRBJ1-2,TRBV18,-,-,TGTGCCAGCTCACCAAATCCACAGGCGATCTACTATGGCTACACCTTC,CASSPNPQAIYYGYTF
TRBJ2-3,TRBV9,-,TRBD2,TGTGCCAGCAGCGTAGATGTTAGCGGGGGGGCAAGAGATACGCAGTATTTT,CASSVDVSGGARDTQYF
TRBJ1-1,TRBV5-1,-,TRBD1,TGCGCCAGCAGCTTGGCCGGGACAGGAGACACTGAAGCTTTCTTT,CASSLAGTGDTEAFF
TRBJ1-6,TRBV9,-,TRBD1,TGTGCCAGCAGCCCGGGACAGGGTACGTCACCCCTCCACTTT,CASSPGQGTSPLHF
TRBJ2-1,TRBV6-1,-,-,TGTGCCAGCAGTGAAGCGGGGGCGCCACTCAATGAGCAGTTCTTC,CASSEAGAPLNEQFF
TRBJ1-2,TRBV2,-,-,TGTGCCAGCAGTGAAGCAGGGAGGGGACGGGGCTACACCTTC,CASSEAGRGRGYTF